This T cell receptor beta chain was retrieved from a study of blood T cell repertoires in COVID-19. Study overall: The cDNA or gDNA used as material had been derived from T cells, B-cell-depleted T cells, or PBMCs.

As processed by the authors: Estimated nucleated cell counts came from reference gene primer amplification. Profiled with immunoSEQ multiplex PCR; TCRdb holds only in-frame clones, not every one. V, J and clone size were drawn from that table, and D and trimming were deduced from the DNA. Here the sample spans 360,000 or so clones, roughly nine tenths being singletons. V was cut by 3 bases and J by 6 bases, with 12 bases left in between. This CDR3 region has 13 residues. In germline, CDR1 is LNHNV, CDR2 YYDKDF (reference sequence). Cohort 3 donors were reported recovered after two negative PCRs, clearance, or symptom resolution.

The chain employs TRBV15 and TRBJ2-7, with D possibly TRBD2 on 6 matching bases. The sequence derives from a woman aged 25 to 39 who had recovered from COVID-19. Sequencing was done on a sample of PBMCs or T cells enriched from blood (not recorded which). In DNA, the CDR3 is TGTGCCACCAGCAGTGGGTGGGACTCCGAGCAGTACTTC. The encoded protein is CATSSGWDSEQYF.